The sequence of this TCR beta chain was determined in a study of blood T cell repertoires in COVID-19. At the level of the study: T cells, B-cell-depleted T cells, or PBMCs provided the cDNA or gDNA that served as material.

The authors' processing: Reference gene primers were amplified, and this amplification served to estimate nucleated cell counts. The assay was immunoSEQ multiplex PCR, and TCRdb's table has in-frame clones only and misses some. Clonal size and the V and J genes are those of that table, whereas D and trimming came from the DNA. The table records about 200,000 clones, around 86% of them present only once. This TCR was recovered from a man older than 75 with acute or convalescent COVID-19. The sample taken for sequencing was peripheral blood.

CDR3 nucleotides: TGTGCCAGCAGCTCTGGACAGTACACAGATACGCAGTATTTT. Translated: CASSSGQYTDTQYF. The gene calls are TRBV11-2 and TRBJ2-3; the D gene is possibly TRBD1 (6 bases). CDR3 length: 14 residues. Germline assignment: CDR1 SGHAT and CDR2 FQNNGV. Trimming shortened V by 4 bases and J by 2 bases, and 10 bases separated the two germline ends.